These T cell receptor beta chains were read from a single sample in a study of T cell changes during pregnancy in multiple sclerosis. The protocol was immunoSEQ multiplex PCR, while the TCRdb copy is restricted to in-frame clones and leaves out a portion. The sample lists about 39,000 clones, 92% occurring once. Sequenced material: CD8+ T cells from peripheral blood mononuclear cells, taken before pregnancy. These TCRs come from a female donor with multiple sclerosis, enrolled in a pregnancy study. CDR3s include the opening cysteine and the closing phenylalanine or tryptophan. The order of the fields is V gene, J gene, D gene, clone size, CDR3 DNA, CDR3 protein. A D gene is named only where the DNA matches it firmly. Only some rows state a clone size, as once, few, many or a class for expanded clones.

TRBV7-9	TRBJ1-2	TRBD1	NA	TGTGCCAGCAGCTTAACGTCAGGGGGCTATTATGGCTACACCTTC	CASSLTSGGYYGYTF
TRBV9	TRBJ2-1	NA	NA	TGTGCCAGCAGTCGTAGAGCGGCCCCCCCCTACAATGAGCAGTTCTTC	CASSRRAAPPYNEQFF
TRBV14	TRBJ2-1	NA	NA	TGTGCCAGCAGCTCGGTACATGAGCAGTTCTTC	CASSSVHEQFF
TRBV9	TRBJ2-1	TRBD2	NA	TGTGCCAGCAGCGGGATGATAGCGGGAGCTAACAATGAGCAGTTCTTC	CASSGMIAGANNEQFF
TRBV10-1	TRBJ2-3	NA	once	TGCGCCAGCAGTGGGACTATCACAGATACGCAGTATTTT	CASSGTITDTQYF
TRBV6-6	TRBJ2-7	NA	once	TGTGCCAGCAGTTTCCTCAGGGGTCCCCGCCTGGAGCAGTACTTC	CASSFLRGPRLEQYF
TRBV4-1	TRBJ2-1	NA	NA	TGCGCCAGCCGGGGGACTTCCGTCTCCTACAATGAGCAGTTCTTC	CASRGTSVSYNEQFF
TRBV5-6	TRBJ1-5	NA	NA	TGTGCCAGCAGCCCCGGAGGGCACAATCAGCCCCAGCATTTT	CASSPGGHNQPQHF
TRBV6-5	TRBJ2-7	NA	NA	TGTGCCAGCAGTTACTCGGTTAGCCGAAGCTCCTACGAGCAGTACTTC	CASSYSVSRSSYEQYF
TRBV28	TRBJ1-1	NA	NA	TGTGCCAGCAGTTTTGCAGGGTCGGCTGAAGCTTTCTTT	CASSFAGSAEAFF
TRBV6-6	TRBJ2-7	NA	NA	TGTGCCAGCAGCCCAATGAGGCCCAATGGCGACGAGCAGTACTTC	CASSPMRPNGDEQYF
TRBV5-1	TRBJ1-4	NA	NA	TGCGCCAGCCGGTCAGGAGAAAAACTGTTTTTT	CASRSGEKLFF
TRBV27	TRBJ1-2	NA	NA	TGTGCCAGCAGGCAGGGTTCCGGCTACACCTTC	CASRQGSGYTF
TRBV19	TRBJ1-6	NA	NA	TGTGCCAGTAGTAACCCTGAGGATTCTTCACCCCTCCACTTT	CASSNPEDSSPLHF
TRBV9	TRBJ2-1	TRBD1	few	TGTGCCAGCAGCGTAGTACAGGGGGCCTACAATGAGCAGTTCTTC	CASSVVQGAYNEQFF
TRBV11-3	TRBJ2-7	NA	NA	TGTGCCAGCAGCTTAGAACAATTGGGCCACTTAGATATGTCCTACGAGCAGTACTTC	CASSLEQLGHLDMSYEQYF
TRBV13	TRBJ2-3	TRBD2	NA	TGTGCCAGCAGCCTTAGCGCTAGCGGGGGGCTTGGAGATACGCAGTATTTT	CASSLSASGGLGDTQYF
TRBV9	TRBJ1-2	NA	NA	TGTGCCAGCAGCGTAGCACAAAACTATGGCTACACCTTC	CASSVAQNYGYTF
TRBV6-1	TRBJ2-1	TRBD2	few	TGTGCCAGCAGTGAAGGGACTAGCGGGAATGAGCAGTTCTTC	CASSEGTSGNEQFF
TRBV27	TRBJ1-5	TRBD1	NA	TGTGCCAGTACAGGGGGTGGCAATCAGCCCCAGCATTTT	CASTGGGNQPQHF
TRBV29-1	TRBJ2-1	TRBD2	NA	TGCAGCGTTGAGGGACTAGCGGGAGGAGACCGCTCCTACAATGAGCAGTTCTTC	CSVEGLAGGDRSYNEQFF
TRBV13	TRBJ2-1	TRBD2	NA	TGTGCCAGCAGCTCCCATAGCGGGGCTCTCTATGAGCAGTTCTTC	CASSSHSGALYEQFF
TRBV7-7	TRBJ2-4	TRBD2	NA	TGTGCCAGCAGCTTAGTAGGGTGGGGGGGGAAGTACTTC	CASSLVGWGGKYF
TRBV21-1	TRBJ2-7	NA	NA	TGTGCCAGCAGCATCCGGGACAGGGTCTCCGAGCAGTACTTC	CASSIRDRVSEQYF
TRBV30	TRBJ2-7	NA	NA	TGTGCCTGGAGTGTAGTTCGGGAGCCCTACGAGCAGTACTTC	CAWSVVREPYEQYF
TRBV28	TRBJ1-3	TRBD1	NA	TGTGCCAGCAGTTTTCTCCTTATAGGGACAGGGGGAAACACCATATATTTT	CASSFLLIGTGGNTIYF
TRBV4-1	TRBJ1-2	NA	NA	TGCGCCAGCAGCCTAAGACAGCTAGGCTATGGCTACACCTTC	CASSLRQLGYGYTF
TRBV6-5	TRBJ2-1	NA	NA	TGTGCCAGCAGGATTACTAAGCGGGCCTACAATGAGCAGTTCTTC	CASRITKRAYNEQFF
TRBV27	TRBJ1-2	NA	NA	TGTGCCAGCAGTTTATATTCCAGGGGAAGGGATGGCTACACCTTC	CASSLYSRGRDGYTF
TRBV25-1	TRBJ1-2	NA	NA	TGTGCCAGCAGTGAATCCACTAACTATGGCTACACCTTC	CASSESTNYGYTF
TRBV27	TRBJ1-2	TRBD1	NA	TGTGCCAGCAGAGTACTGACAGGGGATAAAGATGGCTACACCTTC	CASRVLTGDKDGYTF
TRBV30	TRBJ1-2	TRBD1	NA	TGTGCCTGGAGCGGGACAGGGAAGCCGATCTATGGCTACACCTTC	CAWSGTGKPIYGYTF
TRBV6-1	TRBJ2-7	NA	NA	TGTGCCAGCAGAGAGACAGAAACCTACGAGCAGTACTTC	CASRETETYEQYF
TRBV28	TRBJ2-3	NA	NA	TGTGCCAGCCGGCGGCTCACAGATACGCAGTATTTT	CASRRLTDTQYF
TRBV27	TRBJ2-1	NA	NA	TGTGCCAGCAGTCTACAGGGTACACCATACAATGAGCAGTTCTTC	CASSLQGTPYNEQFF
TRBV5-1	TRBJ2-5	TRBD2	once	TGCGCCAGCAGAGCTAGCGGGTTAGAGACCCAGTACTTC	CASRASGLETQYF
TRBV27	TRBJ2-7	NA	NA	TGTGCCAGCAGTCCCCGACAGCATTTCTACGAGCAGTACTTC	CASSPRQHFYEQYF
TRBV27	TRBJ2-2	NA	NA	TGTGCCAGCAGTCAGGACAGAACCGGGGAGCTGTTTTTT	CASSQDRTGELFF
TRBV30	TRBJ2-3	TRBD2	NA	TGTGCCTGGAGTTTAGCGGGGCGCACAGATACGCAGTATTTT	CAWSLAGRTDTQYF
TRBV7-9	TRBJ1-2	TRBD1	NA	TGTGCCAGCAGCTTAGCGGGGGACAGGGGGCGCGGCTACACCTTC	CASSLAGDRGRGYTF
TRBV28	TRBJ2-1	TRBD2	NA	TGTGCCAGCAGTTCCCGATCTAGCGGGAGACGGGATGAGCAGTTCTTC	CASSSRSSGRRDEQFF
TRBV13	TRBJ1-2	NA	NA	TGTGCCAGCAGCTTGGGGCGTGATGCTAACTATGGCTACACCTTC	CASSLGRDANYGYTF
TRBV27	TRBJ1-1	NA	NA	TGTGCCAGCAGTTTATCGTCGGGGGTAAACACTGAAGCTTTCTTT	CASSLSSGVNTEAFF
TRBV9	TRBJ2-1	NA	NA	TGTGCCAGCAGCGTAGTAGGGAGCCTCAACAATGAGCAGTTCTTC	CASSVVGSLNNEQFF
TRBV9	TRBJ1-2	TRBD1	NA	TGTGCCAGCAGCGAATGGGACAGCTTCTATGGCTACACCTTC	CASSEWDSFYGYTF
TRBV7-8	TRBJ2-1	TRBD1	NA	TGTGCCAGCAGCTTGAGGCAGGGGGATCCCAATGAGCAGTTCTTC	CASSLRQGDPNEQFF
TRBV13	TRBJ2-7	NA	NA	TGTGCCAGCAGCTTAGGACAGGGCTACGAGCAGTACTTC	CASSLGQGYEQYF
TRBV6-1	TRBJ2-1	NA	many	TGTGCCAGCAGTGAAGATGGCACCTACAATGAGCAGTTCTTC	CASSEDGTYNEQFF